This T cell receptor (beta chain) was identified in a study of early T cells in non-severe SARS-CoV-2 infection. The germline gives CDR1 LGHNA, CDR2 YSLEER. V gave up 0 bases and J gave up 7 bases, with 13 bases separating them. The CDR3 length is 15 residues. TCRdb re-derived calls from the 5' RACE reads in MiXCR, one entry per CDR3 protein. The sample records roughly 60,000 distinct CDR3 sequences, roughly 14% being singletons. The origin of this receptor is an adult who was a healthcare worker with PCR-confirmed SARS-CoV-2 infection or an uninfected control (not recorded which). J is TRBJ2-1 and V is TRBV4-3, with D possibly being TRBD1 or TRBD2 (6 bases each). Input material: whole blood. In nucleotides, the CDR3 is TGCGCCAGCAGCCAAGATAGGGGGGAAGCGAATGAGCAGTTCTTC. It translates to CASSQDRGEANEQFF.